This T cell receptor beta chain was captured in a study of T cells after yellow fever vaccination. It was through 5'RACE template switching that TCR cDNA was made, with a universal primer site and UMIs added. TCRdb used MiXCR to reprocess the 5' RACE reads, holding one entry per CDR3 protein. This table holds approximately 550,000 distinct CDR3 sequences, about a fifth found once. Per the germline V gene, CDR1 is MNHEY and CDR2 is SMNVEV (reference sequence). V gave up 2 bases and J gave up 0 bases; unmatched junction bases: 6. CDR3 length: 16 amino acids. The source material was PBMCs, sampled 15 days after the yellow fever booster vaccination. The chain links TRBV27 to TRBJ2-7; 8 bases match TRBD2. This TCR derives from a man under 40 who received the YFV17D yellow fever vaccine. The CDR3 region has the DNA TGTGCCAGCAGTTTACGAAGCGGGAGCCCCTCCTACGAGCAGTACTTC. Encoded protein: CASSLRSGSPSYEQYF.